This T cell receptor (beta chain) was sequenced in a study of regulatory T cells in long-lasting Graves disease. This clonotype occurred a few times. Building the TCR beta libraries relied on iRepertoire HTBI primers, and CDR3 regions underwent Arm-PCR. TCRdb reprocessed the multiplex PCR reads via MiXCR and lists one record per CDR3 protein. Of about 540,000 distinct CDR3 sequences in the sample, 13% were seen once. Specified time point: newly diagnosed GD, antithyroid drugs for less than 3 months. Making the TCR library involved RNA that had been extracted from PBMCs. The CDR3 contains 13 residues. V gave up 5 bases and J gave up 8 bases; unmatched junction bases: 5. The germline V gene has CDR1 SGHTA and CDR2 FQGTGA. The sample was also reused in another study, on T cells in Graves' hyperthyroidism and ophthalmopathy. Per that study: Patients were excluded for uncontrolled infection, other autoimmune disease, pregnancy or lactation.

The input for sequencing was peripheral blood mononuclear cells (PBMCs), taken at new diagnosis, from a patient treated with antithyroid drugs. This receptor was taken from a man aged 25-40 years with Graves disease. V is TRBV7-3 and J is TRBJ2-7, with 11 bases aligning to TRBD1. CDR3 nucleotide sequence: TGTGCCAGCAGCGGGGACAGGGGGTTACAGCAGTACTTC. It encodes CASSGDRGLQQYF.